This T cell receptor beta chain emerged from a study of early T cells in non-severe SARS-CoV-2 infection. TCRdb independently ran MiXCR on the 5' RACE reads; one entry per CDR3 protein. The sample carries 80,000 to 100,000 distinct CDR3 sequences, 11% recorded once. This clonotype was counted ten times or more. The TCR was taken from an adult who was a healthcare worker with PCR-confirmed SARS-CoV-2 infection or an uninfected control (not recorded which). This specimen was whole blood, taken at baseline.

CDR3 sequence: CASRERQETQYF. CDR3 nucleotides: TGCGCCAGCAGAGAGCGGCAAGAGACCCAGTACTTC. This chain connects TRBV10-2 to TRBJ2-5; possible D gene TRBD2, 5 bases. V shed 6 bases and J shed 2 bases, with 7 bases lying between them. The CDR3 runs to 12 residues. Germline V gene data show CDR1 as WSHSY and CDR2 as SAAADI.